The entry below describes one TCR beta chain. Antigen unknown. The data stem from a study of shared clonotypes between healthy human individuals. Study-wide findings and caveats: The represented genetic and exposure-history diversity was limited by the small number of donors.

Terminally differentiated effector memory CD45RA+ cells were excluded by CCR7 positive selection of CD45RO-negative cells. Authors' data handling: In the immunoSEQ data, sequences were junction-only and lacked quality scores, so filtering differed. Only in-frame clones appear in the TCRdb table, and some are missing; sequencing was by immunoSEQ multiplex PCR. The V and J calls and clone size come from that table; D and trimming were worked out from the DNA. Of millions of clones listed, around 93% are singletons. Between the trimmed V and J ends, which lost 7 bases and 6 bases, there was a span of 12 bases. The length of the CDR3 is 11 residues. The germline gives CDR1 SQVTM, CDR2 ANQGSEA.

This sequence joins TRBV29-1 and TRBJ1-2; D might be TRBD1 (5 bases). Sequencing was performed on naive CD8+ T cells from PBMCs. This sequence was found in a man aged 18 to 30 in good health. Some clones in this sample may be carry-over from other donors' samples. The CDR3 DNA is TGCAGCGCAAGGGCGGGGGATGGCTACACCTTC. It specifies CSARAGDGYTF.